What follows is one T cell receptor (beta chain) and its context. Amplified TCR beta CDR3 regions derived from RNA transcripts. The TCR CDR3 was amplified in a first-round RT-PCR using the HTBI primer set. TCRdb passed the multiplex PCR reads through MiXCR, listing each CDR3 protein once. The data show fewer than 600,000 distinct CDR3 sequences, with 12% to 15% seen just once and over 11% held by the top ten. Trimming cost V 2 bases and J 7 bases; bases outside gene matches: 4. The CDR3 spans 16 residues. Germline V gives CDR1 SGHRS, CDR2 YFSETQ. The sample belongs to a study of T cells in Graves' hyperthyroidism and ophthalmopathy.

V is TRBV5-1 and J is TRBJ2-1; 15 bases line up with TRBD2. This TCR was recovered from a woman in her thirties or forties with Graves' hyperthyroidism. Sequences were obtained from blood. CDR3 in DNA: TGCGCCAGCAGCTTCTCCGGGACTAGCGGGAGGAATGAGCAGTTCTTC. This sequence encodes CASSFSGTSGRNEQFF.